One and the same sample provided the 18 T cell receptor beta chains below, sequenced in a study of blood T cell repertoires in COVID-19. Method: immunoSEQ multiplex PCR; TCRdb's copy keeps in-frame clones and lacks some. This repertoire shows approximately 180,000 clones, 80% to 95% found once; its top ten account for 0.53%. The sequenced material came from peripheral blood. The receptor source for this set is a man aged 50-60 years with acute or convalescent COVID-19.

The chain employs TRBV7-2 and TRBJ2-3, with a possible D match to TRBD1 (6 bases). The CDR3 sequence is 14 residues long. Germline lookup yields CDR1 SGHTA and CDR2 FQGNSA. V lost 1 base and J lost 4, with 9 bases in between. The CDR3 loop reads CASSLGTVADTQYF. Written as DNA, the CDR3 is TGTGCCAGCAGCTTAGGGACAGTAGCAGATACGCAGTATTTT.

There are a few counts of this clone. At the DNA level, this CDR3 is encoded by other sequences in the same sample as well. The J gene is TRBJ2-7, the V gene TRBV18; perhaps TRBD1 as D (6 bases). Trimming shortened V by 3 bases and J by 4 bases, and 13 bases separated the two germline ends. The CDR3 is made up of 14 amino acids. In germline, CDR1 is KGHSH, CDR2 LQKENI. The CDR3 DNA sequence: TGTGCCAGCTCACCTGGAACAGGGAATTACGAGCAGTACTTC. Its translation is CASSPGTGNYEQYF.

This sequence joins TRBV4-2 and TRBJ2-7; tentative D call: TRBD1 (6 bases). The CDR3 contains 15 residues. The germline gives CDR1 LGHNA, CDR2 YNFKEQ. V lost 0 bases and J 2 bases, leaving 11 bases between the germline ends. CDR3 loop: CASSQDRTGPYEQYF. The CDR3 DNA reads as TGTGCCAGCAGCCAAGATAGAACAGGGCCCTACGAGCAGTACTTC.

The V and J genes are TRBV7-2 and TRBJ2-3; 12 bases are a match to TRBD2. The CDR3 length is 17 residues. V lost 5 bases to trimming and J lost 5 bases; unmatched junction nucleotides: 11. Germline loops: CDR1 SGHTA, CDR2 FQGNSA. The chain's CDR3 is CASSPRTSGIRLDTQYF. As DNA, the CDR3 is TGTGCCAGCAGCCCCCGGACTAGCGGGATTAGGTTAGATACGCAGTATTTT.

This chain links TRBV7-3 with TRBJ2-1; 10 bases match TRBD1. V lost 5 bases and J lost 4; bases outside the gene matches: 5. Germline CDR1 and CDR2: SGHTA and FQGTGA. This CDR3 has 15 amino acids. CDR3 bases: TGTGCCAGCAGCCCGGGACAGGGGCGGTACAATGAGCAGTTCTTC. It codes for CASSPGQGRYNEQFF.

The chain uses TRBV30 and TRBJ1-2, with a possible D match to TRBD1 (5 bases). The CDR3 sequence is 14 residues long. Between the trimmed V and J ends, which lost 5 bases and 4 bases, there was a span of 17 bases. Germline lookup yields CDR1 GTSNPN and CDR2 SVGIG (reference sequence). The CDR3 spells CAWAGGTRAYGYTF. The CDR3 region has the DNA TGTGCCTGGGCCGGAGGGACGCGTGCCTATGGCTACACCTTC.

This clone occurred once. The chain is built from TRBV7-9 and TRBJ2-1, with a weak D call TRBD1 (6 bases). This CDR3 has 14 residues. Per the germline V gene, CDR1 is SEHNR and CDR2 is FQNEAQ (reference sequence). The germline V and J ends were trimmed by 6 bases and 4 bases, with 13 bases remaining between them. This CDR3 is CASSPQGRYNEQFF. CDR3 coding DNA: TGTGCCAGCAGTCCTCAGGGGCGGTACAATGAGCAGTTCTTC.

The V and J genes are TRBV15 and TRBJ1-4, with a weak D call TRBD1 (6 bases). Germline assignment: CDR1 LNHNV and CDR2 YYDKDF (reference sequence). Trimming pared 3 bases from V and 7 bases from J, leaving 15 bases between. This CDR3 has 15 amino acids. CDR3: CATSSMDSGPEKLFF. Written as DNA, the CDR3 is TGTGCCACCAGCAGCATGGACAGCGGACCTGAAAAACTGTTTTTT. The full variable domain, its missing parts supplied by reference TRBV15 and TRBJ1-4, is DAMVIQNPRYQVTQFGKPVTLSCSQTLNHNVMYWYQQKSSQAPKLLFHYYDKDFNNEADTPDNFQSRRPNTSFCFLDIRSPGLGDTAMYLCATSSMDSGPEKLFFGSGTQLSVL.

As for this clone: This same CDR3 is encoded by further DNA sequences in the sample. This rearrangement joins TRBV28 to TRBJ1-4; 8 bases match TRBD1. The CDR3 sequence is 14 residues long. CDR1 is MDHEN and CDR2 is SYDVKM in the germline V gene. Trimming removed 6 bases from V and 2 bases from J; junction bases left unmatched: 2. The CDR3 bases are TGTGCCAGCAGAAGACAGGGGACTAATGAAAAACTGTTTTTT. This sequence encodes CASRRQGTNEKLFF.

The CDR3 sequence is CASSIRQGRFSNQPQHF. CDR3 sequence (DNA): TGTGCCAGCAGCATAAGACAGGGACGTTTTAGCAATCAGCCCCAGCATTTT. The chain employs TRBV28 and TRBJ1-5, with 7 bases lining up with TRBD1. V was pared by 6 bases and J by 0 bases, with 11 bases of the junction left unmatched. CDR1 is MDHEN and CDR2 is SYDVKM in the germline V gene. The CDR3 is 17 amino acids.

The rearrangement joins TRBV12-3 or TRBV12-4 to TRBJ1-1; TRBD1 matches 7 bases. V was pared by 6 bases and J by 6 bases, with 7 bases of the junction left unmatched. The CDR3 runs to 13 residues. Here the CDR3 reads CASSQRQGAEAFF. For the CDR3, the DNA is TGTGCCAGCAGCCAGAGACAGGGCGCTGAAGCTTTCTTT.

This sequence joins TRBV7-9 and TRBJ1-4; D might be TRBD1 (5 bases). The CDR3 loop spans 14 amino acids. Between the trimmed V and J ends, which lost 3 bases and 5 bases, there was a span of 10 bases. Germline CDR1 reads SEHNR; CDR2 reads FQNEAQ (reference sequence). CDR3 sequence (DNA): TGTGCCAGCAGCTTGGGACGGGGGAATGAAAAACTGTTTTTT. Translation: CASSLGRGNEKLFF. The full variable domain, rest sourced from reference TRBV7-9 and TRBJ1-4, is DTGVSQNPRHKITKRGQNVTFRCDPISEHNRLYWYRQTLGQGPEFLTYFQNEAQLEKSRLLSDRFSAERPKGSFSTLEIQRTEQGDSAMYLCASSLGRGNEKLFFGSGTQLSVL.

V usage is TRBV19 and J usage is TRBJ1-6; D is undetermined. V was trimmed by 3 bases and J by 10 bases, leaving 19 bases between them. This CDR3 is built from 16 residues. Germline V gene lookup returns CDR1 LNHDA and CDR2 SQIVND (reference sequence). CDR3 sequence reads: CASSIEGIVGGSPLHF. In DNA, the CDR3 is TGTGCCAGTAGTATTGAGGGTATCGTCGGAGGATCACCCCTCCACTTT.

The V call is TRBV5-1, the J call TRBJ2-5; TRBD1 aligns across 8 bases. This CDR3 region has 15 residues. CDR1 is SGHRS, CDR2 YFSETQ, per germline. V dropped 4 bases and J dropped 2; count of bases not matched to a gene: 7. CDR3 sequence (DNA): TGCGCCAGCAGCCCCGGGACAGGTAATCAAGAGACCCAGTACTTC. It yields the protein CASSPGTGNQETQYF. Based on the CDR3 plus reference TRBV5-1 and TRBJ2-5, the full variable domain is KAGVTQTPRYLIKTRGQQVTLSCSPISGHRSVSWYQQTPGQGLQFLFEYFSETQRNKGNFPGRFSGRQFSNSRSEMNVSTLELGDSALYLCASSPGTGNQETQYFGPGTRLLVL.

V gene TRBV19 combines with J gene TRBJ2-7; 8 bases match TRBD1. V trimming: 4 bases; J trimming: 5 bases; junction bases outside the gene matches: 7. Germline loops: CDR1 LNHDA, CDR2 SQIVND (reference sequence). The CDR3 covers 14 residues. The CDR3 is CASSTTGGINEQYF. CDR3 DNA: TGTGCCAGTAGTACAACAGGGGGAATCAACGAGCAGTACTTC.

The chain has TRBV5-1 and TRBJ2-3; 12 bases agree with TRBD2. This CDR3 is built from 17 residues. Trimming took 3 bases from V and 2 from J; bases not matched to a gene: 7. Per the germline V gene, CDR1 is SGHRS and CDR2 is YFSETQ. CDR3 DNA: TGCGCCAGCAGCTCGATTCTAGCGGGAGGGCCCACAGATACGCAGTATTTT. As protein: CASSSILAGGPTDTQYF.

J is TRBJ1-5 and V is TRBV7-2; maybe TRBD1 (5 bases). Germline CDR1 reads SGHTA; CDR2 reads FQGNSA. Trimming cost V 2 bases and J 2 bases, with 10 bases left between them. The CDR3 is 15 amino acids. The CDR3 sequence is CASSLNGAGNQPQHF. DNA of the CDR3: TGTGCCAGCAGCTTAAATGGGGCCGGCAATCAGCCCCAGCATTTT.

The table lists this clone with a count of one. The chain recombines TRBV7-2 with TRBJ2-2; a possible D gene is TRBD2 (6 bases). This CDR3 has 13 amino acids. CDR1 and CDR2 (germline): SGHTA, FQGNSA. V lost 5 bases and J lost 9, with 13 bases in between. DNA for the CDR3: TGTGCCAGCAGCGTCGGACTATACCGGGAGCTGTTTTTT. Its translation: CASSVGLYRELFF.